Presented here are 14 T cell receptor beta chains from one specimen sequenced in a study of T cell responses to AZD1222 COVID-19 vaccine. Sequencing was performed with immunoSEQ multiplex PCR; in TCRdb, only in-frame clones are kept and a portion is missing. The sample holds about 160,000 clones; 92% are singletons and the top ten take about 4.6%. Source: peripheral blood, taken on day 0 of MenACWY control vaccination. The receptors were gathered from an adult in good health.

This clone was seen a single time. This chain joins TRBV12-3 or TRBV12-4 and TRBJ1-2; possibly TRBD1 for D (6 bases). Trimming stripped 4 bases from V and 3 bases from J, with 9 bases between. CDR3 length equals 13 residues. The CDR3 region is CASSWDIYYGYTF. CDR3 in DNA: TGTGCCAGCAGTTGGGACATCTACTATGGCTACACCTTC.

The CDR3 here is CASSIPRGEGGNQPQHF. For the CDR3, the DNA is TGTGCCAGTAGTATACCCCGGGGGGAGGGGGGCAATCAGCCCCAGCATTTT. The V gene is TRBV19, the J gene TRBJ1-5, with D tentatively TRBD1 (6 bases). This CDR3 contains 17 residues. Germline loops: CDR1 LNHDA, CDR2 SQIVND (reference sequence). V was pared by 2 bases and J by 2 bases, with 16 bases between.

V is TRBV27 and J is TRBJ1-1; perhaps TRBD1 as D (5 bases). Trimming removed 6 bases from V and 4 bases from J, with 9 bases in between. The CDR3 loop spans 12 amino acids. Germline assignment: CDR1 MNHEY and CDR2 SMNVEV (reference sequence). The CDR3 DNA reads as TGTGCCAGCAGGGGGGTGGGCACTGAAGCTTTCTTT. Translating gives CASRGVGTEAFF.

The chain is built from TRBV28 and TRBJ2-7; TRBD1 or TRBD2 may be the D gene (5 bases each). Deletions cut 6 bases from V and 7 bases from J, with 19 bases between. Germline assignment: CDR1 MDHEN and CDR2 SYDVKM. The CDR3 is 14 amino acids. The CDR3 nucleotides are TGTGCCAGCAGACTCCGGGGCGGCCTCGGAGAGCAGTACTTC. It specifies CASRLRGGLGEQYF.

The rearrangement links TRBV21-1 to TRBJ2-7; the listed D gene, TRBD2, was not tested against the DNA. TRBV21-1 is described as a pseudogene. This CDR3 spans 14 amino acids. CDR3 in DNA: TGTGCCAGCAACGGGACTAGCGGACACTACGAGCAGTACTTC. Its protein product is CASNGTSGHYEQYF.

The chain uses TRBV27 and TRBJ2-3, with a possible D match to TRBD2 (6 bases). Germline V gene sequence: CDR1 MNHEY, CDR2 SMNVEV (reference sequence). The CDR3 is 13 amino acids. The V and J ends lost 2 bases and 4 bases respectively, with 7 bases between them. CDR3 nucleotides: TGTGCCAGCAGTTTAAGACTAGCAGATACGCAGTATTTT. Residues: CASSLRLADTQYF.

The rearrangement links TRBV7-9 to TRBJ2-2; 8 bases agree with TRBD2. V lost 5 bases, J lost 8 bases, and 7 bases stayed unmatched. This CDR3 comprises 14 residues. The germline gives CDR1 SEHNR, CDR2 FQNEAQ (reference sequence). The CDR3: CASSQGTSPGELFF. Here the CDR3 DNA reads TGTGCCAGCAGCCAAGGGACTAGTCCGGGGGAGCTGTTTTTT.

The CDR3 sequence is CASRVTTEGGYTF. Here the CDR3 DNA reads TGTGCCAGTAGGGTGACAACCGAGGGAGGCTACACCTTC. The V call is TRBV19, the J call TRBJ1-2; D gene uncertain. Trimming took off 6 bases at V and 8 bases at J, with 16 bases between the two ends. The V gene's germline CDR1 is LNHDA and CDR2 SQIVND (reference sequence). This CDR3 contains 13 residues.

The chain carries TRBV28 and TRBJ1-4, with no clear D. Trimming took 2 bases from V and 3 from J, leaving 7 bases between them. CDR3 length: 14 amino acids. CDR1 and CDR2 (germline): MDHEN, SYDVKM. This chain's CDR3 is CASSLRQSNEKLFF. Here the CDR3 DNA reads TGTGCCAGCAGTTTAAGGCAGTCTAATGAAAAACTGTTTTTT.

The chain combines TRBV5-6 with TRBJ2-7; 8 bases fit TRBD1. The germline CDR1 and CDR2 sequences are SGHDT and YYEEEE. The CDR3 is 14 amino acids. The ends lost 4 bases at V and 3 bases at J; junction bases unmatched: 6. The CDR3 region is CASSQGQVIYEQYF. The CDR3 nucleotides read TGTGCCAGCAGCCAGGGACAGGTGATCTACGAGCAGTACTTC.

This sequence joins TRBV18 and TRBJ1-1; no clear D gene. CDR3 length: 15 amino acids. Trimming left V 4 bases short and J 0 bases short, with 12 bases between. Germline V gene lookup returns CDR1 KGHSH and CDR2 LQKENI. The CDR3 bases are TGTGCCAGCTCACTGACAAACGGGGTGAACACTGAAGCTTTCTTT. Translation: CASSLTNGVNTEAFF.

This clone was picked up a small number of times. This chain links TRBV7-3 with TRBJ2-5; D ambiguous. The germline CDR1 and CDR2 sequences are SGHTA and FQGTGA. The CDR3 is 13 residues long. V dropped 4 bases and J dropped 5 bases, with 11 bases sitting between them. The CDR3 reads CASSWRDGETQYF. For the CDR3, the DNA is TGTGCCAGCAGCTGGCGAGATGGGGAGACCCAGTACTTC.

V usage is TRBV7-9 and J usage is TRBJ2-1, with D perhaps TRBD2 (5 bases). Trimming pared 4 bases from V and 5 bases from J, leaving 15 bases between. Germline V gene data show CDR1 as SEHNR and CDR2 as FQNEAQ (reference sequence). The CDR3 covers 15 residues. As DNA, the CDR3 is TGTGCCAGCAGCTCCCAGGCGGGTCCTAACAATGAGCAGTTCTTC. It encodes CASSSQAGPNNEQFF.

This clone was counted a single time. V and J are TRBV11-2 and TRBJ1-4; no definite D call. Trimming stripped 1 base from V and 8 bases from J, with 17 bases between. Germline V gene data show CDR1 as SGHAT and CDR2 as FQNNGV. The CDR3 loop spans 16 amino acids. The CDR3 spells CASSLGRPGPREKLFF. The CDR3 coding sequence is TGTGCCAGCAGCTTAGGTCGTCCGGGTCCTCGGGAAAAACTGTTTTTT.